Each of the 13 T cell receptor beta chains below was sequenced from the same sample in a study of T cell responses to AZD1222 COVID-19 vaccine. Only in-frame clones appear in the TCRdb table, and some are missing; sequencing was by immunoSEQ multiplex PCR. Of approximately 150,000 clones in the sample, 90% were seen once. This material consisted of peripheral blood, taken 28 days after the second AZD1222 dose. These receptors were taken from an adult who received the AZD1222 COVID-19 vaccine.

V is TRBV27 and J is TRBJ1-5; 9 nucleotides agree with TRBD1. Germline trimming cut 6 bases from V and 2 bases from J; bases unmatched to any gene: 17. Germline V gene lookup returns CDR1 MNHEY and CDR2 SMNVEV (reference sequence). The CDR3 runs 19 residues. In DNA form, the CDR3 reads TGTGCCAGCAGCTCTAGCGGACAGGGGATCCCCCCCGGCAATCAGCCCCAGCATTTT. Translating it yields CASSSSGQGIPPGNQPQHF.

The chain employs TRBV30 and TRBJ1-6, with TRBD1 as a possible D gene (6 bases). This CDR3 contains 15 residues. Trimming removed 4 bases from V and 1 base from J, with 11 bases in between. Per germline, CDR1 GTSNPN and CDR2 SVGIG (reference sequence). This CDR3 is CAWKIQGSYNSPLHF. CDR3 in DNA: TGTGCCTGGAAGATTCAGGGGTCCTATAATTCACCCCTCCACTTT.

A few counts support this clone. The V call is TRBV7-3, the J call TRBJ2-5; D perhaps matches TRBD1 (5 bases). Germline-derived CDR1 and CDR2 are SGHTA and FQGTGA. This CDR3 is 15 amino acids long. Trimming pared 0 bases from V and 5 bases from J, leaving 13 bases between. The CDR3 sequence: CASSLTGGRAETQYF. In DNA form, the CDR3 reads TGTGCCAGCAGCTTAACGGGTGGCAGGGCGGAGACCCAGTACTTC.

The chain has TRBV28 and TRBJ2-1; TRBD2 matches 12 bases. The CDR3 runs to 17 residues. J lost 5 bases, V lost 2 bases, and 7 bases had no gene match. Germline lookup yields CDR1 MDHEN and CDR2 SYDVKM. CDR3 sequence (DNA): TGTGCCAGCAGTTTAGGGACTAGCGGGCTACTAAACAATGAGCAGTTCTTC. This codes for CASSLGTSGLLNNEQFF.

The rearrangement joins TRBV7-9 to TRBJ1-1, with a possible D match to TRBD1 (5 bases). The germline V gene has CDR1 SEHNR and CDR2 FQNEAQ (reference sequence). Trimming shortened V by 3 bases and J by 1 base, and 12 bases separated the two germline ends. The CDR3 extends over 15 amino acids. CDR3 sequence reads: CASSLGPAQNTEAFF. The CDR3 DNA reads TGTGCCAGCAGCTTGGGGCCAGCCCAGAACACTGAAGCTTTCTTT.

The V gene is TRBV3-1 (or the pseudogene TRBV3-2), the J gene TRBJ2-7; 8 bases align to TRBD2. The CDR3 spans 15 residues. The germline gives CDR1 LGHDT, CDR2 YNNKEL (reference sequence). Unmatched junction bases numbered 8, after V lost 3 bases and J lost 4 bases. The CDR3: CASSHPGLVCYEQYF. As DNA, the CDR3 is TGTGCCAGCAGCCACCCGGGACTAGTATGTTACGAGCAGTACTTC.

The chain is built from TRBV3-1 (or the pseudogene TRBV3-2) and TRBJ1-3; possibly TRBD1 for D (5 bases). CDR3 length: 15 residues. Looked up from germline, CDR1 is LGHDT and CDR2 is YNNKEL (reference sequence). Trimming removed 0 bases at V and 4 bases at J, with 10 bases between. In DNA, the CDR3 is TGTGCCAGCAGCCAAGAGGGGACTGTGGGAAACACCATATATTTT. It specifies CASSQEGTVGNTIYF.

By sample fraction, this clone is large (0.1 to 1%). This rearrangement joins TRBV19 to TRBJ1-5, with 7 bases that match TRBD1. The CDR3 covers 16 residues. Germline loops: CDR1 LNHDA, CDR2 SQIVND (reference sequence). Trimming cost V 7 bases and J 5 bases; bases outside gene matches: 14. The CDR3 DNA reads as TGTGCCAGTACCAATTGGACAGGTAGGGCGGATCAGCCCCAGCATTTT. Translation: CASTNWTGRADQPQHF.

The chain couples TRBV28 to TRBJ2-3; the D gene is possibly TRBD1 (5 bases). Germline CDR1 and CDR2: MDHEN and SYDVKM. The CDR3 runs to 17 residues. Trimming removed 6 bases at V and 2 bases at J, with 21 bases between. The CDR3: CASSPRRAAPFTDTQYF. The CDR3 DNA reads as TGTGCCAGCAGCCCACGCAGGGCAGCCCCCTTCACAGATACGCAGTATTTT.

The rearrangement joins TRBV5-1 to TRBJ2-1, with 7 bases matching TRBD2. With V trimmed by 4 bases and J by 5 bases, 12 bases remained unmatched. The CDR3 consists of 16 residues. Germline CDR1 is SGHRS and CDR2 is YFSETQ. The CDR3 spells CASSKVGTTEHNEQFF. For the CDR3, the DNA is TGCGCCAGCAGCAAGGTGGGGACTACCGAACACAATGAGCAGTTCTTC.

The chain employs TRBV19 and TRBJ1-3; TRBD1 might be the D (5 bases). V was cut by 6 bases and J by 0 bases, with 12 bases left in between. This CDR3 has 15 amino acids. Germline CDR1 and CDR2: LNHDA and SQIVND (reference sequence). The CDR3 loop reads CASRPGEDSGNTIYF. In DNA form, the CDR3 reads TGTGCCAGTAGGCCGGGGGAGGACTCTGGAAACACCATATATTTT. Full variable domain (remainder filled in from reference TRBV19 and TRBJ1-3): DGGITQSPKYLFRKEGQNVTLSCEQNLNHDAMYWYRQDPGQGLRLIYYSQIVNDFQKGDIAEGYSVSREKKESFPLTVTSAQKNPTAFYLCASRPGEDSGNTIYFGEGSWLTVV.

The chain has TRBV14 and TRBJ2-2; 9 bases align to TRBD1. Trimming removed 1 base from V and 4 bases from J; junction bases left unmatched: 1. From germline, CDR1 is SGHDN and CDR2 FVKESK. The CDR3 has 15 amino acids. The chain's CDR3 is CASSQGQGGTGELFF. The CDR3, as DNA: TGTGCCAGCAGCCAAGGACAGGGGGGCACCGGGGAGCTGTTTTTT.

V gene TRBV5-1 combines with J gene TRBJ2-7; D gene unclear. Germline CDR1 reads SGHRS; CDR2 reads YFSETQ. The length of the CDR3 is 12 residues. The V and J ends lost 2 bases and 3 bases respectively, with 6 bases between them. CDR3 residues: CASSLDFYEQYF. The CDR3 DNA follows: TGCGCCAGCAGCTTAGATTTCTACGAGCAGTACTTC.